A single sample gave rise to the 21 T cell receptor beta chains below, sequenced in a study of CD8 T cells in ankylosing spondylitis (dated by TCRdb to 2015 to 2018). General conclusions and limits of the study: A TCR beta motif of several highly homologous amino acid variants appeared characteristic of blood from ankylosing spondylitis patients.

The antigens these receptors bind are not known. The method behind the library was 5' RACE. The sample was run on an Illumina HiSeq 2500. Through fastp at Q25 and MiXCR, TCRdb rebuilt clones from the public reads, retaining in-frame beta chains. A single entry per CDR3 protein holds the most common genes and DNA from its merged rows. This sample comprises tens of thousands of distinct CDR3 sequences, around 8.3% of them detected only once. Over 25% of the sample comes from the top ten. The source material was blood, either unsorted or a sorted T cell fraction (not recorded which). The origin of the receptors is a male donor with ankylosing spondylitis.

This clonotype was recorded at least ten times. The rearrangement joins TRBV5-1 to TRBJ2-1, with 8 bases aligning to TRBD2. J lost 0 bases, V lost 1 base, and 6 bases had no gene match. The germline V gene has CDR1 SGHRS and CDR2 YFSETQ. CDR3 length equals 17 residues. The CDR3 DNA is TGCGCCAGCAGCTTGATGGGAAGCGGGAGCTCCTACAATGAGCAGTTCTTC. Its translation: CASSLMGSGSSYNEQFF.

This clonotype has ten or more counts. The V and J genes are TRBV4-1 and TRBJ2-3; D could derive from TRBD1 or TRBD2 (7 bases each). The CDR3 totals 16 residues. The V and J ends lost 5 bases and 4 bases respectively, with 19 bases between them. Germline values: CDR1 MGHRA, CDR2 YSYEKL. This CDR3 is CASSFRGTNPSDTQYF. The CDR3 region has the DNA TGCGCCAGCAGCTTCAGGGGGACTAACCCTTCAGATACGCAGTATTTT.

This clonotype was seen only a few times. V and J are TRBV7-8 and TRBJ2-1; possible D gene TRBD2, 5 bases. This CDR3 spans 16 amino acids. V lost 5 bases to trimming and J lost 0 bases, with 14 bases between them. Germline V CDR1 and CDR2: SGHVS, FQNEAQ. The CDR3 loop reads CASSPPAGGSYNEQFF. As DNA, the CDR3 is TGTGCCAGCAGCCCCCCCGCGGGCGGCTCCTACAATGAGCAGTTCTTC.

The chain has TRBV30 and TRBJ2-1; TRBD2 matches 9 bases. Germline loops: CDR1 GTSNPN, CDR2 SVGIG (reference sequence). J was trimmed by 5 bases and V by 2 bases; bases with no gene match: 1. The CDR3 is made up of 13 amino acids. In DNA form, the CDR3 reads TGTGCCTGGAGTAGCGGGAGGAACAATGAGCAGTTCTTC. This sequence encodes CAWSSGRNNEQFF.

This clonotype was counted only a few times. The chain has TRBV10-3 and TRBJ2-2; possible D gene TRBD2, 5 bases. CDR3 length equals 15 residues. V was shortened by 8 bases and J by 1 base, with 14 bases between the two germline ends. Looked up from germline, CDR1 is ENHRY and CDR2 is SYGVKD. CDR3 sequence: CAIGRGGRNTGELFF. For the CDR3, the DNA is TGTGCCATCGGCCGAGGAGGACGGAACACCGGGGAGCTGTTTTTT.

This clonotype was observed a few times. The V and J genes are TRBV18 and TRBJ2-7; 14 nucleotides align to TRBD2. The CDR3 is 18 residues long. V lost 3 bases to trimming and J lost 4 bases; unmatched junction nucleotides: 11. CDR1 is KGHSH, CDR2 LQKENI, per germline. CDR3 in DNA: TGTGCCAGCTCACCCCACTCGGGACTAGCGGGAGTCGGGTACGAGCAGTACTTC. This codes for CASSPHSGLAGVGYEQYF.

This clonotype was counted many times. The rearrangement joins TRBV29-1 to TRBJ1-2; D gene ambiguous. V was clipped by 0 bases and J by 1 base, with 15 bases between them. Germline-derived CDR1 and CDR2 are SQVTM and ANQGSEA. The CDR3 loop spans 16 amino acids. In DNA, the CDR3 is TGCAGCGTTGAAGATCGAAGGGAAGTATATAACTATGGCTACACCTTC. It specifies CSVEDRREVYNYGYTF.

This clonotype occurred a few times. The V gene is TRBV13, the J gene TRBJ2-1; maybe TRBD1 (6 bases). Germline V gene sequence: CDR1 PRHDT, CDR2 FYEKMQ (reference sequence). CDR3 length: 14 residues. V lost 3 bases and J 3 bases, leaving 9 bases between the germline ends. The DNA of the CDR3 is TGTGCCAGCAGCTTGGGCAGGGGCTACAATGAGCAGTTCTTC. Translated: CASSLGRGYNEQFF.

The J gene is TRBJ2-3, the V gene TRBV11-2; D is perhaps TRBD2 (6 bases). The V gene lost 1 base and the J gene lost 2 bases, with 10 bases spanning the gap. The CDR3 has 15 residues. CDR1 and CDR2 (germline): SGHAT, FQNNGV. As DNA, the CDR3 is TGTGCCAGCAGCTTAGTCGGGGAGGTCACAGATACGCAGTATTTT. It specifies CASSLVGEVTDTQYF.

The sample holds many counts of this clonotype. The V and J genes are TRBV5-1 and TRBJ1-1; 7 bases line up with TRBD1. Germline loops: CDR1 SGHRS, CDR2 YFSETQ. The V segment lost 5 bases and the J segment 7 bases; nucleotides outside the gene matches: 8. This CDR3 is 13 amino acids long. CDR3 region: CASRHRGRGEAFF. The CDR3 DNA sequence: TGCGCCAGCAGGCACAGGGGACGGGGTGAAGCTTTCTTT.

This clonotype came up a few times. The rearrangement uses TRBV12-3 or TRBV12-4 and TRBJ1-1, with D maybe TRBD1 (6 bases). V lost 2 bases, J lost 11 bases, and 18 bases lay in between. This CDR3 is built from 14 residues. DNA of the CDR3: TGTGCCAGCAGTTTACAGGGGCATTGGCTAGAGGCTTTCTTT. It specifies CASSLQGHWLEAFF.

This clonotype was recorded many times. The chain links TRBV28 to TRBJ2-7, with D tentatively TRBD2 (5 bases). Trimming took 3 bases from V and 1 from J, leaving 10 bases between them. Germline-derived CDR1 and CDR2 are MDHEN and SYDVKM. The CDR3 length is 14 residues. The CDR3 coding sequence is TGTGCCAGCAGTTTGGCGACTACTTCCTACGAGCAGTACGTC. Translation: CASSLATTSYEQYV.

This clonotype was observed a few times. The J gene is TRBJ2-2, the V gene TRBV5-1; D call uncertain. Germline CDR1 and CDR2: SGHRS and YFSETQ. The V end lost 4 bases, the J end lost 5 bases, and 6 bases lay between the germline ends. There are 12 residues in the CDR3. The CDR3 region is CASSRETGELFF. CDR3 bases: TGCGCCAGCAGCCGAGAGACCGGGGAGCTGTTTTTT.

This clonotype was observed at least ten times. V usage is TRBV27 and J usage is TRBJ2-7; weak D call: TRBD1 (8 bases). Germline-derived CDR1 and CDR2 are MNHEY and SMNVEV (reference sequence). Trimming pared 2 bases from V and 4 bases from J, leaving 18 bases between. The CDR3 extends over 16 amino acids. DNA for the CDR3: TGTGCCAGCAGTTTAGAGGGGGGGGACAGGAGTTACGAGCAGTACTTC. Translated, it gives CASSLEGGDRSYEQYF.

Ten or more counts support this clonotype. This chain connects TRBV13 to TRBJ2-1; 7 positions agree with TRBD2. V was clipped by 5 bases and J by 4 bases; unmatched bases: 8. Germline V lookup: CDR1 PRHDT, CDR2 FYEKMQ (reference sequence). The CDR3 consists of 15 residues. CDR3 coding DNA: TGTGCCAGCAGCGACGGGCCTAGCGGATACAATGAGCAGTTCTTC. Encoded protein: CASSDGPSGYNEQFF.

The chain combines TRBV7-6 with TRBJ2-5; unclear D gene. The V end lost 5 bases, the J end lost 7 bases, and 14 bases lay between the germline ends. There are 13 residues in the CDR3. In germline, CDR1 is SGHVS, CDR2 FNYEAQ. The CDR3 DNA is TGTGCCAGCAGCCCTGCTGCGATGGGGACCCAGTACTTC. Encoded protein: CASSPAAMGTQYF.

This clonotype appeared a few times. V usage is TRBV27 and J usage is TRBJ1-2; tentatively, D is TRBD1 (5 bases). Germline assignment: CDR1 MNHEY and CDR2 SMNVEV (reference sequence). The CDR3 spans 13 residues. V was trimmed by 6 bases and J by 4 bases, leaving 12 bases between them. The CDR3 region is CASSHGGSYGYTF. The CDR3 coding sequence is TGTGCCAGCAGCCACGGGGGTAGCTATGGCTACACCTTC.

A few counts support this clonotype. The chain recombines TRBV7-9 with TRBJ2-3, with TRBD2 matching over 9 bases. This CDR3 has 15 residues. The ends lost 2 bases at V and 3 bases at J; junction bases unmatched: 3. Germline V gives CDR1 SEHNR, CDR2 FQNEAQ (reference sequence). The CDR3 region has the DNA TGTGCCAGCAGCTTATTAAGCGGGAGGACAGATACGCAGTATTTT. Translating it yields CASSLLSGRTDTQYF.

The chain couples TRBV11-2 to TRBJ2-7; 8 nucleotides line up with TRBD1. The germline CDR1 and CDR2 sequences are SGHAT and FQNNGV. The junction had 6 bases not matched to a gene; V was cut back by 5 bases and J by 0 bases. The CDR3 loop spans 15 amino acids. CDR3 nucleotide sequence: TGTGCCAGCAGCCGCGGGACAGGTCGCTCCTACGAGCAGTACGTC. It encodes CASSRGTGRSYEQYV.

This clonotype was seen at least ten times. The DNA for the CDR3 is TGTGCCAGCAGCGTAGGTAGCGGTAACAATGAGCAGTTCTTC. Residues: CASSVGSGNNEQFF. The chain employs TRBV9 and TRBJ2-1; a weak D match, TRBD2 (6 bases). CDR1 is SGDLS, CDR2 YYNGEE, per germline. The CDR3 has 14 amino acids. V lost 0 bases and J 5 bases, leaving 9 bases between the germline ends.

A few counts support this clonotype. This chain uses TRBV6-2 or TRBV6-3 with TRBJ1-1, with D tentatively TRBD1 (5 bases). The CDR3 has 14 amino acids. Germline CDR1 is MNHEY and CDR2 is SVGEGT. V lost 2 bases to trimming and J lost 6 bases, with 13 bases between them. CDR3 protein: CASSYPGTRSEAFF. DNA of the CDR3: TGTGCCAGCAGTTACCCCGGGACTCGCTCTGAAGCTTTCTTT.